Below are 27 T cell receptor beta chains sequenced from a single sample in a study of T cells in Graves' hyperthyroidism and ophthalmopathy. RNA transcripts yielded amplified TCR beta CDR3 regions. A set of HTBI primers served as the primers for a first-round RT-PCR of the TCR CDR3. TCRdb ran MiXCR on the multiplex PCR reads and lists one entry per CDR3 protein. Of some 770,000 distinct CDR3 sequences in the sample, about 17% are singletons; the top ten hold around 8%. The material sequenced was blood. The receptors shown here come from a man aged 18 to 29 with Graves' hyperthyroidism.

The chain uses TRBV9 and TRBJ2-2; D possibly corresponds to TRBD1 (5 bases). The CDR3 is 15 amino acids. Deletions cut 4 bases from V and 6 bases from J, with 16 bases between. Per the germline V gene, CDR1 is SGDLS and CDR2 is YYNGEE. For the CDR3, the DNA is TGTGCCAGCAGCCCCCAGGGTACAAGCTCCGGGGAGCTGTTTTTT. Protein product: CASSPQGTSSGELFF.

This clonotype has more than one count but fewer than ten. The J gene is TRBJ2-6, the V gene TRBV20-1; possibly TRBD1 for D (5 bases). CDR1 is DFQATT, CDR2 SNEGSKA, per germline (reference sequence). This CDR3 has 15 amino acids. Trimming cost V 3 bases and J 0 bases, with 9 bases left between them. The CDR3 region is CSASDSASGANVLTF. The DNA for the CDR3 is TGCAGTGCTAGTGACAGCGCCTCTGGGGCCAACGTCCTGACTTTC.

The sample holds a few counts of this clonotype. The chain joins TRBV5-1 to TRBJ2-3; 9 bases align to TRBD2. The CDR3 spans 16 residues. CDR1 is SGHRS and CDR2 is YFSETQ in the germline V gene. V lost 2 bases, J lost 7 bases, and 11 bases stayed unmatched. DNA of the CDR3: TGCGCCAGCAGCTTAGGCGGTAGCGGGAGAGGGAATACGCAGTATTTT. Its translation is CASSLGGSGRGNTQYF.

This clonotype was picked up many times. This chain joins TRBV10-1 and TRBJ2-7, with D maybe TRBD2 (5 bases). The CDR3 has 14 amino acids. V dropped 0 bases and J dropped 6 bases, with 12 bases sitting between them. Germline CDR1 is WNHNN and CDR2 is SYGVQD (reference sequence). The CDR3 bases are TGCGCCAGCAGTGAGTCGCTAGCAATGAGCGAGCAGTACTTC. Encoded protein: CASSESLAMSEQYF.

This clonotype came up once. Germline is not matched at one junction end, which may reflect a read error. The chain combines TRBV27 with TRBJ1-1; tentative D call: TRBD1 (6 bases). CDR1 is MNHEY, CDR2 SMNVEV, per germline (reference sequence). The CDR3 contains 14 residues. The CDR3 protein is CAGSLIAGATEAFF. The CDR3 coding sequence is TGTGCCGGCAGCCTAATAGCAGGGGCCACTGAAGCTTTCTTT.

This clonotype was counted many times. V usage is TRBV18 and J usage is TRBJ2-5; D assignment may be TRBD1 or TRBD2 (5 bases each). Trimming took 8 bases from V and 5 from J, leaving 15 bases between them. CDR3 size: 13 residues. From germline, CDR1 is KGHSH and CDR2 LQKENI. CDR3 sequence reads: CASSPGLLETQYF. CDR3 nucleotide sequence: TGTGCCAGCAGCCCGGGGCTTCTGGAGACCCAGTACTTC.

The V gene is TRBV4-3, the J gene TRBJ2-1; a possible D gene is TRBD2 (5 bases). In germline, CDR1 is LGHNA, CDR2 YSLEER. This CDR3 has 16 residues. Trimming cost V 0 bases and J 5 bases, with 14 bases left between them. The CDR3 DNA follows: TGCGCCAGCAGCCAAGATAGCGAGAGGCGGAACAATGAGCAGTTCTTC. This translates into CASSQDSERRNNEQFF.

The chain joins TRBV9 to TRBJ1-1; no clear D gene. The CDR3 contains 14 residues. Germline V gene sequence: CDR1 SGDLS, CDR2 YYNGEE. The V end was cut by 6 bases, the J end by 1 base, with 13 bases between. The CDR3 DNA follows: TGTGCCAGCACCCAAACCCCGCAGAACACTGAAGCTTTCTTT. It encodes CASTQTPQNTEAFF.

This clonotype has a handful of counts. This chain links TRBV19 with TRBJ2-7; the D gene is possibly TRBD2 (6 bases). Germline CDR1 and CDR2: LNHDA and SQIVND (reference sequence). Trimming cost V 7 bases and J 3 bases, with 19 bases left between them. This CDR3 is built from 15 residues. As DNA, the CDR3 is TGTGCCAGTACCGAGAGAGGCGGGACCCGCTACGAGCAGTACTTC. Translating it yields CASTERGGTRYEQYF.

The V gene is TRBV29-1, the J gene TRBJ2-1; 7 bases are a match to TRBD2. The CDR3 totals 13 residues. CDR1 is SQVTM and CDR2 is ANQGSEA in the germline V gene. With V trimmed by 7 bases and J by 9 bases, 12 bases remained unmatched. The CDR3 region has the DNA TGCAGCGGGATTGGCGGGAGTGTGTCTGAGCAGTTCTTC. Residues: CSGIGGSVSEQFF.

This clonotype was found a few times. V gene TRBV14 combines with J gene TRBJ2-7; D is perhaps TRBD1 (6 bases). V lost 6 bases to trimming and J lost 7 bases, with 16 bases between them. This CDR3 has 13 residues. The germline gives CDR1 SGHDN, CDR2 FVKESK. As DNA, the CDR3 is TGTGCCAGCAGAGCGACAGGAAAAGGGGAGCAGTACTTC. It codes for CASRATGKGEQYF. The full variable domain, in which reference TRBV14 and TRBJ2-7 provide the parts outside the CDR3, is EAGVTQFPSHSVIEKGQTVTLRCDPISGHDNLYWYRRVMGKEIKFLLHFVKESKQDESGMPNNRFLAERTGGTYSTLKVQPAELEDSGVYFCASRATGKGEQYFGPGTRLTVT.

At least ten counts were recorded for this clonotype. The DNA for the CDR3 is TGTGCCAGCACGAGAGGAACTAGCACCTACGAGCAGTACTTC. It is translated as CASTRGTSTYEQYF. The J gene is TRBJ2-7, the V gene TRBV2, with a tentative D call TRBD2 (6 bases). V was shortened by 7 bases and J by 2 bases, with 15 bases between the two germline ends. Germline CDR1 and CDR2: SNHLY and FYNNEI. This CDR3 comprises 14 residues.

This clonotype was detected ten times or more. This chain connects TRBV7-2 to TRBJ2-1, with TRBD2 matching over 8 bases. Germline assignment: CDR1 SGHTA and CDR2 FQGNSA. The CDR3 is 14 residues long. J gave up 6 bases and V 4 bases, and 5 bases lay outside the gene matches. CDR3 sequence: CASSSSGWGNEQFF. CDR3 nucleotide sequence: TGTGCCAGCAGCTCTAGCGGGTGGGGCAATGAGCAGTTCTTC.

A few counts support this clonotype. The chain uses TRBV20-1 and TRBJ2-7, with D possibly TRBD2 on 6 matching bases. Germline lookup yields CDR1 DFQATT and CDR2 SNEGSKA (reference sequence). V gave up 5 bases and J gave up 7 bases, with 18 bases separating them. CDR3 length: 13 amino acids. The CDR3 spells CSALRRRVGEQYF. CDR3 nucleotides: TGCAGTGCTTTACGGAGGAGGGTGGGGGAGCAGTACTTC.

This clonotype was observed many times. The gene calls are TRBV6-8 and TRBJ1-2; tentatively, D is TRBD1 (6 bases). This CDR3 contains 16 residues. CDR1 is MNHGY and CDR2 is SAAAGT in the germline V gene. With 4 bases removed from V and 3 bases from J, the gap between germline ends came to 18 bases. CDR3 residues: CASSLEGHEKHYGYTF. CDR3 bases: TGTGCCAGCAGTTTAGAGGGACACGAGAAGCACTATGGCTACACCTTC.

The V and J genes are TRBV20-1 and TRBJ2-2; 7 bases fit TRBD2. The germline V gene encodes CDR1 DFQATT and CDR2 SNEGSKA (reference sequence). This CDR3 has 16 residues. Trimming cost V 3 bases and J 4 bases; bases outside gene matches: 11. DNA of the CDR3: TGCAGTGCTAGTTCCCCGCTAGCGGAGGCCACCGGGGAGCTGTTTTTT. Translated, it gives CSASSPLAEATGELFF.

The V gene is TRBV11-3, the J gene TRBJ2-1; TRBD2 agrees at 12 bases. From germline, CDR1 is SGHNT and CDR2 YENEEA. The junction had 4 bases not matched to a gene; V was cut back by 3 bases and J by 4 bases. The CDR3 is 16 residues long. CDR3 bases: TGTGCCAGCAGCTTTGGGGGGACTAGCGGGTACAATGAGCAGTTCTTC. Protein sequence: CASSFGGTSGYNEQFF.

This clonotype was seen ten or more times. The gene calls are TRBV6-1 and TRBJ2-6; 8 nucleotides line up with TRBD1. The J segment lost 4 bases and the V segment lost 6 bases, leaving 5 bases of the junction unmatched. This CDR3 contains 15 residues. The germline CDR1 and CDR2 sequences are MNHNS and SASEGT. This CDR3 reads CASSPGGTGANVLTF. The CDR3, as DNA: TGTGCCAGCAGCCCAGGGGGCACGGGGGCCAACGTCCTGACTTTC.

This clonotype came up a few times. The genes are TRBV7-3 and TRBJ2-1, with 12 positions matching TRBD2. Trimming took 5 bases from V and 8 from J; bases not matched to a gene: 7. The CDR3 contains 15 residues. CDR1 SGHTA and CDR2 FQGTGA come from the germline V gene. CDR3 DNA sequence: TGTGCCAGCAGCGCCGGGACTAGCGGGTCCTATGAGCAGTTCTTC. It specifies CASSAGTSGSYEQFF.

This clonotype was counted many times. The CDR3 nucleotides are TGTGCCAGCAGCCGGTCCCAGGGGGCTGGCGAGCAGTACTTC. It translates to CASSRSQGAGEQYF. The chain is built from TRBV11-3 and TRBJ2-7, with 8 bases aligning to TRBD1. CDR1 is SGHNT, CDR2 YENEEA, per germline. This CDR3 region has 14 residues. With 5 bases clipped from V and 6 bases from J, the junction kept 9 bases outside the gene matches.

This clonotype was counted many times. J is TRBJ1-5 and V is TRBV28; tentatively, D is TRBD1 (6 bases). The CDR3 loop spans 15 amino acids. Germline V gene sequence: CDR1 MDHEN, CDR2 SYDVKM. Trimming took 3 bases from V and 2 from J, leaving 11 bases between them. The CDR3 sequence is CASSLPGVRNQPQHF. The CDR3 bases are TGTGCCAGCAGTTTGCCAGGGGTTCGCAATCAGCCCCAGCATTTT.

This clonotype was seen many times. The J gene is TRBJ1-2, the V gene TRBV28; 7 bases map to TRBD1. V lost 7 bases to trimming and J lost 7 bases; unmatched junction nucleotides: 6. The CDR3 is 12 residues long. The V gene's germline CDR1 is MDHEN and CDR2 SYDVKM. The CDR3 sequence: CASTDRRGGYTF. The CDR3 DNA is TGTGCCAGCACGGACAGGCGTGGTGGCTACACCTTC.

This clonotype was picked up many times. The rearrangement links TRBV28 to TRBJ2-7, with D tentatively TRBD1 or TRBD2 (5 bases each). V lost 3 bases, J lost 1 base, and 16 bases lay in between. The CDR3 covers 16 residues. Germline V gene data show CDR1 as MDHEN and CDR2 as SYDVKM. The CDR3 loop is CASSFSPDGASYEQYF. DNA for the CDR3: TGTGCCAGCAGTTTCTCTCCTGACGGGGCTTCCTACGAGCAGTACTTC.

This clonotype was detected many times. This sequence joins TRBV11-3 and TRBJ2-3, with 7 nucleotides matching TRBD2. The germline CDR1 and CDR2 sequences are SGHNT and YENEEA. Unmatched junction bases numbered 7, after V lost 6 bases and J lost 7 bases. The CDR3 totals 13 residues. CDR3 coding DNA: TGTGCCAGCAGTCGACTAGCCGAGAATACGCAGTATTTT. Translated, it gives CASSRLAENTQYF. Variable domain in full (rest from reference TRBV11-3 and TRBJ2-3): EAGVVQSPRYKIIEKKQPVAFWCNPISGHNTLYWYLQNLGQGPELLIRYENEEAVDDSQLPKDRFSAERLKGVDSTLKIQPAELGDSAVYLCASSRLAENTQYFGPGTRLTVL.

The chain links TRBV4-3 to TRBJ2-1, with 8 bases identical to TRBD2. V lost 11 bases to trimming and J lost 8 bases; unmatched junction nucleotides: 20. The CDR3 spans 16 residues. Germline V CDR1 and CDR2: LGHNA, YSLEER. CDR3 region: CAGYDVAGYKLHEQFF. Written as DNA, the CDR3 is TGCGCCGGCTACGATGTAGCGGGATATAAGCTCCATGAGCAGTTCTTC.

The chain recombines TRBV28 with TRBJ2-3; 9 bases are shared with TRBD1. J gave up 2 bases and V 5 bases, and 11 bases lay outside the gene matches. Germline CDR1 and CDR2: MDHEN and SYDVKM. This CDR3 region has 17 residues. The CDR3, as DNA: TGTGCCAGCAGTCCCCCGGACAGGGGACGTGACACAGATACGCAGTATTTT. Translated: CASSPPDRGRDTDTQYF.

The chain joins TRBV20-1 to TRBJ2-1; TRBD1 agrees at 8 bases. Germline CDR1 DFQATT, CDR2 SNEGSKA (reference sequence). The length of the CDR3 is 12 residues. The CDR3 reads CSAGQGAGEQFF. The CDR3 DNA follows: TGCAGCGCGGGCCAGGGGGCGGGTGAGCAGTTCTTC.